A single sample gave rise to the 10 T cell receptor beta chains below, sequenced in a study of OX40 agonist ivuxolimab in advanced cancers. Produced via immunoSEQ multiplex PCR; TCRdb's table is partial and in-frame only. The data show 70,000 or so clones, with 70% to 90% seen just once and 1.3% held by the top ten. Specimen: CD4+ or CD8+ T cells sorted from blood, collected in a trial of the OX40 agonist ivuxolimab. Receptors originate from an adult with an advanced solid tumor such as melanoma, head and neck, liver or kidney cancer.

The J gene is TRBJ1-1, the V gene TRBV29-1, with 8 bases that match TRBD1. V dropped 1 base and J dropped 1; count of bases not matched to a gene: 5. The CDR3 loop spans 15 amino acids. Germline V gives CDR1 SQVTM, CDR2 ANQGSEA. The CDR3 DNA reads TGCAGCGTTGAAGCCGGACAGGGTGCGAACACTGAAGCTTTCTTT. It yields the protein CSVEAGQGANTEAFF.

This chain connects TRBV6-6 to TRBJ1-2; D unresolved. The CDR3 contains 12 residues. Deletions cut 7 bases from V and 4 bases from J, with 10 bases between. The germline V gene encodes CDR1 MNHNY and CDR2 SVGAGI (reference sequence). This CDR3 is CASKLEAYGYTF. CDR3 DNA: TGTGCCAGCAAATTAGAAGCCTATGGCTACACCTTC.

This clone has a single count. CDR3 loop: CASSLSGETQYF. For the CDR3, the DNA is TGTGCCAGCAGCTTATCTGGAGAGACCCAGTACTTC. This rearrangement joins TRBV11-3 to TRBJ2-5; D unclear. Germline V gene lookup returns CDR1 SGHNT and CDR2 YENEEA. V lost 2 bases and J lost 4, with 5 bases in between. The CDR3 covers 12 residues.

This sequence joins TRBV6-5 and TRBJ1-5; TRBD1 agrees at 8 bases. With 6 bases clipped from V and 7 bases from J, the junction kept 11 bases outside the gene matches. This CDR3 spans 15 amino acids. CDR1 is MNHEY, CDR2 SVGAGI, per germline. CDR3 sequence (DNA): TGTGCCAGCAGAGGTGGGACAGGCAGGGGGCAGCCCCAGCATTTT. Translated, it gives CASRGGTGRGQPQHF.

The J gene is TRBJ2-1, the V gene TRBV5-4; 10 bases align to TRBD1. Germline CDR1 reads SGHNT; CDR2 reads YYREEE (reference sequence). V was pared by 4 bases and J by 3 bases, with 4 bases of the junction left unmatched. The CDR3 is 15 amino acids. CDR3 coding DNA: TGTGCCAGCAGCCGGACAGGGGGTATCTACAATGAGCAGTTCTTC. This gives the protein CASSRTGGIYNEQFF.

DNA for the CDR3: TGTGCCAGCAGCCCCGCCGGGACAGTCTATCAGCCCCAGCATTTT. Its protein is CASSPAGTVYQPQHF. The chain couples TRBV2 to TRBJ1-5; the match to TRBD1 covers 7 bases. The CDR3 consists of 15 residues. V lost 6 bases and J lost 5; bases outside the gene matches: 10. CDR1 and CDR2 (germline): SNHLY, FYNNEI. Combining the CDR3 with reference TRBV2 and TRBJ1-5 gives the whole variable domain EPEVTQTPSHQVTQMGQEVILRCVPISNHLYFYWYRQILGQKVEFLVSFYNNEISEKSEIFDDQFSVERPDGSNFTLKIRSTKLEDSAMYFCASSPAGTVYQPQHFGDGTRLSIL.

The J gene is TRBJ2-7, the V gene TRBV19; D remains unclear. The CDR3 contains 13 residues. Germline CDR1 reads LNHDA; CDR2 reads SQIVND (reference sequence). The V end was cut by 8 bases, the J end by 0 bases, with 11 bases between. The CDR3 DNA reads as TGTGCCAGTGTCCATTTCAGCTCCTACGAGCAGTACTTC. This codes for CASVHFSSYEQYF.

CDR3 nucleotide sequence: TGTGCCAGCAGCTTAGTTAGGGGTATTAATGAAAAACTGTTTTTT. Amino acids: CASSLVRGINEKLFF. The chain couples TRBV7-9 to TRBJ1-4, with D perhaps matching TRBD1 (5 bases). Trimming took 1 base from V and 4 from J, leaving 10 bases between them. The CDR3 has 15 amino acids. Germline V gives CDR1 SEHNR, CDR2 FQNEAQ (reference sequence).

The chain recombines TRBV11-2 with TRBJ2-1, with 9 bases matching TRBD1. With V trimmed by 4 bases and J by 7 bases, 8 bases remained unmatched. CDR3 size: 15 residues. Germline V CDR1 and CDR2: SGHAT, FQNNGV. CDR3 sequence: CASSSMGQGRNEQFF. The CDR3 DNA reads as TGTGCCAGCAGCTCCATGGGACAGGGTAGGAATGAGCAGTTCTTC.

This clone was seen just once. CDR3 region: CASRPGTATFSYNEQFF. The CDR3, as DNA: TGTGCCAGCAGACCAGGGACAGCAACCTTCTCCTACAATGAGCAGTTCTTC. This sequence joins TRBV7-8 and TRBJ2-1, with TRBD1 matching over 7 bases. V lost 6 bases to trimming and J lost 0 bases; unmatched junction nucleotides: 11. The CDR3 runs 17 residues. Looked up from germline, CDR1 is SGHVS and CDR2 is FQNEAQ.